What follows are 3 T cell receptor beta chains derived from one specimen sequenced in a study of patients and donors after allogeneic stem cell transplantation. TCRdb called the RT-PCR reads again in MiXCR, with one record for every CDR3 protein. Of 400,000 to 500,000 distinct CDR3 sequences detected, about a sixth appear once; the ten largest clones hold 6.5% to 7.5%. The source material was blood, either unsorted or a sorted T cell fraction (not recorded which). Every receptor here comes from a human donor who was either an allogeneic HSCT recipient or a stem cell or donor lymphocyte infusion donor (not recorded which). It is not recorded whose cells these are; they may come from a transplant donor.

This clonotype was observed a handful of times. J is TRBJ1-3 and V is TRBV7-2; D gene uncertain. This CDR3 comprises 13 residues. In germline, CDR1 is SGHTA, CDR2 FQGNSA. V was shortened by 7 bases and J by 0 bases, with 7 bases between the two germline ends. As DNA, the CDR3 is TGTGCCAGCAAGTTAAGCTCTGGAAACACCATATATTTT. Amino acids: CASKLSSGNTIYF.

This clonotype was counted only a few times. The chain carries TRBV5-6 and TRBJ2-7; 7 bases agree with TRBD1. The germline V gene encodes CDR1 SGHDT and CDR2 YYEEEE. Losses at the gene ends were 4 bases for V and 3 bases for J; bases not matched to a gene: 4. The CDR3 length is 13 residues. The CDR3 DNA is TGTGCCAGCAGCGCCAGACAGGGCTACGAGCAGTACTTC. It yields the protein CASSARQGYEQYF. The whole variable domain, remainder taken from reference TRBV5-6 and TRBJ2-7, is DAGVTQSPTHLIKTRGQQVTLRCSPKSGHDTVSWYQQALGQGPQFIFQYYEEEERQRGNFPDRFSGHQFPNYSSELNVNALLLGDSALYLCASSARQGYEQYFGPGTRLTVT.

This clonotype has more than one count but fewer than ten. V is TRBV4-3 and J is TRBJ2-3; perhaps TRBD2 as D (6 bases). The CDR3 length is 16 residues. The V and J ends lost 0 bases and 1 base respectively, with 11 bases between them. Germline V CDR1 and CDR2: LGHNA, YSLEER. The CDR3 reads CASSQELTGGTDTQYF. CDR3 sequence (DNA): TGCGCCAGCAGCCAAGAATTAACGGGGGGCACAGATACGCAGTATTTT.